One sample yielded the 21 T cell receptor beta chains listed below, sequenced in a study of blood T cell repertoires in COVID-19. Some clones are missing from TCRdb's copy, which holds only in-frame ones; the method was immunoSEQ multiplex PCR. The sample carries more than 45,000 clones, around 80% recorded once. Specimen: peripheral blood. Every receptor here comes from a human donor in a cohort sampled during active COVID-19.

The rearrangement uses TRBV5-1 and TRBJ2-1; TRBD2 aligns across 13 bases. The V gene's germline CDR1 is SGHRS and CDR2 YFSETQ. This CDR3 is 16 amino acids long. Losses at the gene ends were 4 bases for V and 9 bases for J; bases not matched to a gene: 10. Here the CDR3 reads CASSPALAGGHGEQFF. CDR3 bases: TGCGCCAGCAGCCCCGCACTAGCGGGGGGGCATGGTGAGCAGTTCTTC.

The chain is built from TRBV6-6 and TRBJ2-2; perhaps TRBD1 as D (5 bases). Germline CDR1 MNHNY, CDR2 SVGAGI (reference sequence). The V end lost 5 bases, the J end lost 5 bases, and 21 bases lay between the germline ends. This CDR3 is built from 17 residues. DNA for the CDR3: TGTGCCAGCAGTCCCTCCCATCGACAGAGAGAAACCGGGGAGCTGTTTTTT. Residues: CASSPSHRQRETGELFF.

This CDR3 reads CASSQQGTQPQHF. The DNA of the CDR3 is TGCGCCAGCAGCCAACAGGGGACTCAGCCCCAGCATTTT. The chain carries TRBV10-2 and TRBJ1-5; 7 bases fit TRBD1. With 6 bases clipped from V and 6 bases from J, the junction kept 5 bases outside the gene matches. The CDR3 consists of 13 residues. Germline CDR1 WSHSY, CDR2 SAAADI.

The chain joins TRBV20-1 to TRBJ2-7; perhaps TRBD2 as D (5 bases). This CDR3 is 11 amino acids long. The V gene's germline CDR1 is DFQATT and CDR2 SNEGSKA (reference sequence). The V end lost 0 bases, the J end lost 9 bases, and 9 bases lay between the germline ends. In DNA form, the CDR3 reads TGCAGTGCTAGAGATGCGGGTGGGCAGTACTTC. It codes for CSARDAGGQYF.

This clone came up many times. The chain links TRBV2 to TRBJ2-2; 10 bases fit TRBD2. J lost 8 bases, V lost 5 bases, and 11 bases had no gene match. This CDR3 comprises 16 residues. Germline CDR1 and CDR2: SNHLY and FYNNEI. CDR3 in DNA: TGTGCCAGCAGTAAAAGCGGGAGGGCCTTCGGAGGGGAGCTGTTTTTT. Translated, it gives CASSKSGRAFGGELFF.

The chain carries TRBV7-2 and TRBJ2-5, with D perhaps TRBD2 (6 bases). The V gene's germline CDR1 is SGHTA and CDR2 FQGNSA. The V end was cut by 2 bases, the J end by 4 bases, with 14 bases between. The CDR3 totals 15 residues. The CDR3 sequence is CASSLYRESGETQYF. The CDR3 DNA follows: TGTGCCAGCAGCTTATACCGGGAGTCGGGAGAGACCCAGTACTTC.

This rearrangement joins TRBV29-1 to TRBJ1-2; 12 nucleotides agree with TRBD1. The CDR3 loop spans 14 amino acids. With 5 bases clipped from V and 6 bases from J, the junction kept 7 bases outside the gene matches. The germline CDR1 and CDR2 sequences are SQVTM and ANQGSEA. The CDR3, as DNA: TGCAGCGTTAACCCGGGACAGGGGGCCGATGGCTACACCTTC. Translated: CSVNPGQGADGYTF.

As DNA, the CDR3 is TGTGCCAGCAGCTTGGACAGGGGGAAAAGCTCCTATAATTCACCCCTCCACTTT. Amino acids: CASSLDRGKSSYNSPLHF. This chain links TRBV13 with TRBJ1-6; 10 bases map to TRBD1. The CDR3 is 18 residues long. V shed 3 bases and J 0 bases; nucleotides not matched to a gene: 5. Germline CDR1 reads PRHDT; CDR2 reads FYEKMQ (reference sequence). Full variable domain (missing parts from reference TRBV13 and TRBJ1-6): AAGVIQSPRHLIKEKRETATLKCYPIPRHDTVYWYQQGPGQDPQFLISFYEKMQSDKGSIPDRFSAQQFSDYHSELNMSSLELGDSALYFCASSLDRGKSSYNSPLHFGNGTRLTVT.

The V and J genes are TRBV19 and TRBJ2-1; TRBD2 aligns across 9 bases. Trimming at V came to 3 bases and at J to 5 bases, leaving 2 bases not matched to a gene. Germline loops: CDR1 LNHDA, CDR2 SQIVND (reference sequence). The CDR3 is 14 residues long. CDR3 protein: CASSIPSGDNEQFF. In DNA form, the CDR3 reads TGTGCCAGTAGTATTCCTAGCGGGGACAATGAGCAGTTCTTC.

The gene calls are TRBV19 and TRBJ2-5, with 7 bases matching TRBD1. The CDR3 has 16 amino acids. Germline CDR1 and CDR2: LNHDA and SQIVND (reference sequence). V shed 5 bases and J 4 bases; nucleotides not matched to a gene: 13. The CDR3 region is CASSSREARTGETQYF. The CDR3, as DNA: TGTGCCAGTAGTTCCAGAGAGGCCCGGACAGGAGAGACCCAGTACTTC.

CDR3 protein: CASSQDAVAGLAGGDTQYF. CDR3 DNA sequence: TGTGCCAGCAGCCAAGATGCCGTGGCGGGACTAGCGGGTGGAGATACGCAGTATTTT. The gene calls are TRBV3-1 (or the pseudogene TRBV3-2) and TRBJ2-3, with TRBD2 matching 12 bases. In germline, CDR1 is LGHDT, CDR2 YNNKEL (reference sequence). The CDR3 contains 19 residues. The V and J ends lost 0 bases and 5 bases, in that order; junction bases with no gene match: 12.

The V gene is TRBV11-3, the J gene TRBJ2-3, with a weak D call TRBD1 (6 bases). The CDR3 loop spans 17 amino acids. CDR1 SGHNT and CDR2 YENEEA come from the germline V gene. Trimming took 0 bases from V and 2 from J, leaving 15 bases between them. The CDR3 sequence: CASSLESPGADTDTQYF. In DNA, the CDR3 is TGTGCCAGCAGCTTAGAGAGTCCAGGGGCCGACACAGATACGCAGTATTTT.

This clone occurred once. CDR3 DNA sequence: TGTGCCAGCAGCTTAACGGGACTGGATACGCAGTATTTT. This encodes CASSLTGLDTQYF. The chain couples TRBV7-3 to TRBJ2-3, with D tentatively TRBD2 (6 bases). Germline CDR1 SGHTA, CDR2 FQGTGA. V was cut by 0 bases and J by 6 bases, with 7 bases left in between. CDR3 length: 13 residues.

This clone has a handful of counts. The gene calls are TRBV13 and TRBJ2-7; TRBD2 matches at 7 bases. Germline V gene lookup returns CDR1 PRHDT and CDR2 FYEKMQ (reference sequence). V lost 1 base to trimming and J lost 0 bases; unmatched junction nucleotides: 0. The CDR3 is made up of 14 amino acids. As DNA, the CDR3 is TGTGCCAGCAGCTTAGCGGGGGGCTCCTACGAGCAGTACTTC. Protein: CASSLAGGSYEQYF.

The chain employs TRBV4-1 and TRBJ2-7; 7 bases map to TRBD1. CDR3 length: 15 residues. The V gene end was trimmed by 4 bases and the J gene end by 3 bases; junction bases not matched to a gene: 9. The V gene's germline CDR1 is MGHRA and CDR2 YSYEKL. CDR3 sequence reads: CASSLWSDRDYEQYF. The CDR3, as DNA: TGCGCCAGCAGCCTATGGTCCGACAGGGACTACGAGCAGTACTTC.

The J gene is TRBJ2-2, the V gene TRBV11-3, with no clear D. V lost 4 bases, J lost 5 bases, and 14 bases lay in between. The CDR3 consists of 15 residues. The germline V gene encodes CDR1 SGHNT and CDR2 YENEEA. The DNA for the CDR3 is TGTGCCAGCAGCTATCCGAACTCCCCGACCGGGGAGCTGTTTTTT. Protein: CASSYPNSPTGELFF.

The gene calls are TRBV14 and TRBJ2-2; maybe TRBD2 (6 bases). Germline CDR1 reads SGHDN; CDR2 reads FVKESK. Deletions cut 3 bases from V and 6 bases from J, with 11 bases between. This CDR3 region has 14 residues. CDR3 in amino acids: CASSQGLPSGELFF. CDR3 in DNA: TGTGCCAGCAGCCAGGGACTTCCTTCCGGGGAGCTGTTTTTT. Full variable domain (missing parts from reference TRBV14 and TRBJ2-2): EAGVTQFPSHSVIEKGQTVTLRCDPISGHDNLYWYRRVMGKEIKFLLHFVKESKQDESGMPNNRFLAERTGGTYSTLKVQPAELEDSGVYFCASSQGLPSGELFFGEGSRLTVL.

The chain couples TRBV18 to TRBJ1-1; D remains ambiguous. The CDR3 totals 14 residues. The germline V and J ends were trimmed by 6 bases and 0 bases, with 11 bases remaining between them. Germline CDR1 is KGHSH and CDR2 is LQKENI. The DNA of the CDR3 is TGTGCCAGCTCGAGTCATGTAGTGAACACTGAAGCTTTCTTT. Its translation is CASSSHVVNTEAFF.

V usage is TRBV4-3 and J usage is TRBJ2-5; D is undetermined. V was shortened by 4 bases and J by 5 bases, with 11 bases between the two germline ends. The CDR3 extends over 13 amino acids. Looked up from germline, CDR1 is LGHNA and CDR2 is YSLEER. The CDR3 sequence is CASSRGGWETQYF. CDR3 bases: TGCGCCAGCAGCCGAGGTGGGTGGGAGACCCAGTACTTC.

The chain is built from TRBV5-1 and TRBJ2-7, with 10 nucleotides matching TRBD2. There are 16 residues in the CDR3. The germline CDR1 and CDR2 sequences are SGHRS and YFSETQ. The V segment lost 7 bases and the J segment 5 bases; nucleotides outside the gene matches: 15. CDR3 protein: CASSSFLSLAGDEQYF. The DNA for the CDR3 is TGCGCCAGCTCGTCATTCCTCTCCCTAGCGGGAGACGAGCAGTACTTC.

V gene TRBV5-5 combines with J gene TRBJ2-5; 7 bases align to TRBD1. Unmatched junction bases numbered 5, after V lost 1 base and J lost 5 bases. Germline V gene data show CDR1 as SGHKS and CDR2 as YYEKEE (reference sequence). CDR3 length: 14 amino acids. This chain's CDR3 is CASSLTGDAETQYF. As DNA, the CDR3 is TGTGCCAGCAGCTTGACAGGGGATGCGGAGACCCAGTACTTC.